This is a list of T cell receptor beta chains from one sample in a study of T cells after yellow fever vaccination. TCRdb passed the 5' RACE reads through MiXCR, listing each CDR3 protein once. The table has 300,000 to 350,000 distinct CDR3 sequences, about 4.5% seen once. The sequencing here drew on PBMCs, taken 15 days after the yellow fever booster vaccination. These receptors all come from a young man who received the YFV17D yellow fever vaccine. The CDR3 runs from the conserved cysteine through the conserved F or W. A D gene is named only where the DNA matches it firmly. For some rows the clone size is stated as once, few or many, or as a class when expanded; others skip it.

J,size,D,V,CDR3,DNA
TRBJ1-1,NA,NA,TRBV12-5,CASGSTGYTEAFF,TGTGCTAGTGGCTCGACAGGTTACACTGAAGCTTTCTTT
TRBJ2-5,NA,NA,TRBV29-1,CSVDDDRRETQYF,TGCAGCGTTGATGATGACAGGAGGGAGACCCAGTACTTC
TRBJ2-3,NA,NA,TRBV5-1,CASSLDAQRDTQYF,TGCGCCAGCAGCCTCGACGCACAGAGAGATACGCAGTATTTT
TRBJ2-1,few,TRBD1,TRBV6-5,CASSYGEGAVNEQFF,TGTGCCAGCAGTTACGGAGAGGGGGCGGTCAATGAGCAGTTCTTC
TRBJ1-1,many,NA,TRBV5-1,CASSFNTEAFF,TGCGCCAGCAGCTTTAACACTGAAGCTTTCTTT
TRBJ2-5,many,NA,TRBV27,CASSLSGAQYF,TGTGCCAGCAGTTTGTCCGGGGCCCAGTACTTC
TRBJ2-7,NA,TRBD1,TRBV7-8,CASSLVGQSYEQYF,TGTGCCAGCAGCTTAGTGGGACAGAGCTACGAGCAGTACTTC
TRBJ1-3,many,NA,TRBV4-1,CASSPSLPGGNTIYF,TGCGCCAGCAGCCCCAGCCTACCTGGGGGAAACACCATATATTTT
TRBJ2-3,NA,NA,TRBV6-5,CASTGPGTDTQYF,TGTGCCAGCACAGGACCGGGCACAGATACGCAGTATTTT
TRBJ2-3,many,TRBD2,TRBV12-3/TRBV12-4,CASSLPGGAGTDTQYF,TGTGCCAGCAGTTTGCCCGGGGGGGCCGGGACAGATACGCAGTATTTT
TRBJ2-3,NA,NA,TRBV19,CAGSPGHTDTQYF,TGTGCCGGGTCTCCGGGACACACAGATACGCAGTATTTT
TRBJ2-4,NA,NA,TRBV5-5,CASSFLQENIQYF,TGTGCCAGCAGCTTTTTACAGGAGAACATTCAGTACTTC
TRBJ1-1,NA,NA,TRBV5-6,CASSLVGIGTEAFF,TGTGCCAGCAGCTTGGTAGGGATCGGCACTGAAGCTTTCTTT
TRBJ2-5,many,NA,TRBV2,CASLRGHIQETQYF,TGTGCCAGCCTTAGAGGGCACATCCAAGAGACCCAGTACTTC
TRBJ2-5,many,NA,TRBV15,CATSRDYLAETQYF,TGTGCCACCAGCAGAGATTATCTAGCAGAGACCCAGTACTTC
TRBJ2-2,many,TRBD1,TRBV18,CASSPGDSTNTGELFF,TGTGCCAGCTCACCAGGGGACAGTACCAACACCGGGGAGCTGTTTTTT
TRBJ2-2,few,NA,TRBV7-2,CASSLFFPGYTGELFF,TGTGCCAGCAGCTTATTCTTCCCAGGGTACACCGGGGAGCTGTTTTTT
TRBJ2-5,many,NA,TRBV10-3,CAISDGGQGGQETQYF,TGTGCCATCAGTGACGGCGGGCAGGGGGGTCAAGAGACCCAGTACTTC
TRBJ2-1,many,NA,TRBV12-3/TRBV12-4,CASRPGLTVLGEQFF,TGTGCCAGCAGACCGGGTTTGACGGTTCTGGGTGAGCAGTTCTTC
TRBJ2-4,many,NA,TRBV6-6,CASSYSAGLVGTKNIQYF,TGTGCCAGCAGTTACTCCGCAGGGCTCGTGGGGACCAAAAACATTCAGTACTTC
TRBJ2-7,NA,TRBD2,TRBV3-1,CASSQGSKRGALLPSSYEQYF,TGTGCCAGCAGCCAAGGATCTAAGCGGGGGGCCCTACTACCCAGCTCCTACGAGCAGTACTTC
TRBJ1-1,few,NA,TRBV6-6,CASGKPGNTEAFF,TGTGCCAGCGGAAAACCAGGGAACACTGAAGCTTTCTTT
TRBJ1-4,few,NA,TRBV4-1,CASSQGAGGNWLVSNEKLFF,TGCGCCAGCAGCCAGGGGGCAGGTGGGAATTGGTTGGTGTCTAATGAAAAACTGTTTTTT
TRBJ2-7,few,TRBD2,TRBV3-1,CASSQNPGLAGHTYEQYF,TGTGCCAGCAGCCAAAATCCGGGACTAGCGGGTCACACCTACGAGCAGTACTTC
TRBJ1-3,few,TRBD1,TRBV5-1,CASSMTGLTSGNTIYF,TGCGCCAGCAGCATGACAGGGCTTACCTCTGGAAACACCATATATTTT
TRBJ1-5,NA,NA,TRBV4-3,CASSQEVQKHSNQPQHF,TGCGCCAGCAGCCAAGAAGTCCAGAAGCATAGCAATCAGCCCCAGCATTTT
TRBJ2-7,NA,NA,TRBV7-9,CASSLGDLYEQYF,TGTGCCAGCAGCTTAGGGGATCTTTACGAGCAGTACTTC
TRBJ2-1,few,NA,TRBV7-9,CASSSGWLVGSYNEQFF,TGTGCCAGCAGCTCGGGGTGGCTAGTGGGGTCCTACAATGAGCAGTTCTTC
TRBJ2-2,many,TRBD1,TRBV2,CATEGQVGGELFF,TGTGCCACCGAGGGACAGGTCGGCGGGGAGCTGTTTTTT
TRBJ2-1,NA,TRBD1,TRBV6-1,CASRSGGSRNEQFF,TGTGCCAGCAGATCAGGGGGCAGTCGCAATGAGCAGTTCTTC
TRBJ2-7,many,TRBD2,TRBV7-9,CASRAGTSLAYEQYF,TGTGCCAGCAGGGCCGGGACTAGTCTTGCCTACGAGCAGTACTTC
TRBJ2-7,NA,NA,TRBV7-2,CASRLSAGVYEQYF,TGTGCCAGCAGATTATCCGCAGGGGTCTACGAGCAGTACTTC
TRBJ2-5,many,TRBD1,TRBV7-2,CASSSIRTGQETQYF,TGTGCCAGCAGCTCAATCCGGACAGGGCAAGAGACCCAGTACTTC
TRBJ2-1,few,NA,TRBV12-3/TRBV12-4,CATHQGLAWNEQFF,TGTGCCACCCATCAGGGGCTAGCGTGGAATGAGCAGTTCTTC
TRBJ2-1,NA,TRBD1,TRBV4-3,CASSQRTGKVFGQFF,TGCGCCAGCAGCCAGCGGACAGGGAAGGTTTTTGGGCAGTTCTTC
TRBJ2-1,few,TRBD2,TRBV6-5,CASSYPSGAYNEQFF,TGTGCCAGCAGTTACCCTAGCGGGGCCTACAATGAGCAGTTCTTC
TRBJ2-7,many,NA,TRBV6-1,CASSDPASYEQYF,TGTGCCAGCAGTGATCCGGCGTCCTACGAGCAGTACTTC
TRBJ2-3,many,NA,TRBV7-2,CASREGITQYF,TGTGCCAGCCGTGAGGGCATTACGCAGTATTTT
TRBJ2-7,many,NA,TRBV15,CATSRDGGMGDEQYF,TGTGCCACCAGCAGAGATGGCGGGATGGGAGACGAGCAGTACTTC
TRBJ1-6,few,NA,TRBV5-4,CASSVPSGPLHF,TGTGCCAGCAGCGTCCCGTCCGGTCCCCTCCACTTT
TRBJ2-1,few,TRBD1,TRBV5-4,CASSLPLIGQGSYNEQFF,TGTGCCAGCAGCTTGCCACTGATAGGACAGGGCTCCTACAATGAGCAGTTCTTC
TRBJ2-3,few,TRBD2,TRBV5-1,CASSPKRGTSVDTDTQYF,TGCGCCAGCAGCCCTAAACGGGGGACTAGCGTGGACACAGATACGCAGTATTTT
TRBJ1-5,few,NA,TRBV5-1,CASSLAAGRGQPQHF,TGCGCCAGCAGCTTGGCGGCGGGGAGGGGTCAGCCCCAGCATTTT